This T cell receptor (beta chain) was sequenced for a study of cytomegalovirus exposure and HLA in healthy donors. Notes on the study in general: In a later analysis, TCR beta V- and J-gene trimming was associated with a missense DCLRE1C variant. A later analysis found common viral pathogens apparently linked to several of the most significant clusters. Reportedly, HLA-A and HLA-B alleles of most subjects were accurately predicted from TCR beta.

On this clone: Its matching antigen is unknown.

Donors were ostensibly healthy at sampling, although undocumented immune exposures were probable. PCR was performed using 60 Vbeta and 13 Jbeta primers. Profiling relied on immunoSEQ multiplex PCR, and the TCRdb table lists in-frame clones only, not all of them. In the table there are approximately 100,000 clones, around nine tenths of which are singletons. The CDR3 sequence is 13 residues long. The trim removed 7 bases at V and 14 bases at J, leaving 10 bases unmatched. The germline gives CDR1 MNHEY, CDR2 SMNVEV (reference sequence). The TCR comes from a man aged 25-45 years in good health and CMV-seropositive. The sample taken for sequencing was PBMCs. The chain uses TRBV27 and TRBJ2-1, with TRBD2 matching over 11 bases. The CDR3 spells CASTTSGSSLKFF. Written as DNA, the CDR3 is TGTGCCAGCACCACTAGCGGGAGCTCCTTGAAGTTCTTC.